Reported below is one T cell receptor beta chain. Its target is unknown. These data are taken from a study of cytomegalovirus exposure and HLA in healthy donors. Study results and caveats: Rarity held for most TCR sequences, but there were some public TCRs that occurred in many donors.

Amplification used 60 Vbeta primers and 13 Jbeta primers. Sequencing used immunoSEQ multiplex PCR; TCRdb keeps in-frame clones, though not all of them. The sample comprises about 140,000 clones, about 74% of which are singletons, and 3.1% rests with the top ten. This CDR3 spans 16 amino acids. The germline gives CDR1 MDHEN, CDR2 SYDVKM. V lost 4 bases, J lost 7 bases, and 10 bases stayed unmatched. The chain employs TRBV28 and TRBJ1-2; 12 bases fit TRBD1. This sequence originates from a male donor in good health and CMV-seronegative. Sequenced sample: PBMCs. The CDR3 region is CASSSAGTGGGGGYTF. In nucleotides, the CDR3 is TGTGCCAGCAGTTCCGCCGGGACAGGGGGCGGGGGTGGCTACACCTTC.